This entry features one T cell receptor (beta chain) sequence. The target antigen is unknown. This entry comes from a study of T cells expressing NK-cell markers. Overall study: Sorted CD3+CD56+NKG2C+, CD3+CD56+NKG2C- and CD3+CD56-NKG2C+ T cells supplied TCR beta repertoires. Most of the eight sequenced donors tested HCMV-seropositive; one tested seronegative. Study observations and caveats: Of the CD8+ T cells in five or six donors, about 1.0-7.0% belonged to dominant NKG2C+ clonotypes.

5'RACE template switching built TCR beta cDNA with unique molecular identifiers. One entry per CDR3 protein, without DNA, is what TCRdb gives after re-calling the 5' RACE reads. Its clone listing holds approximately 460,000 distinct CDR3 sequences. The sequenced sample consisted of blood T cells: a sorted CD56 or NKG2C T cell subset, CD4+ or CD8+ T cells, or bulk PBMC T cells (not recorded which). The source is a woman between 18 and 70 years old in good health.

The CDR3 loop reads CSAIRQESKAFF. The genes are TRBV20-1 and TRBJ1-1; TCRdb names TRBD1, which stays unverified in the absence of DNA. CDR3 length equals 12 residues. Per germline, CDR1 DFQATT and CDR2 SNEGSKA (reference sequence).